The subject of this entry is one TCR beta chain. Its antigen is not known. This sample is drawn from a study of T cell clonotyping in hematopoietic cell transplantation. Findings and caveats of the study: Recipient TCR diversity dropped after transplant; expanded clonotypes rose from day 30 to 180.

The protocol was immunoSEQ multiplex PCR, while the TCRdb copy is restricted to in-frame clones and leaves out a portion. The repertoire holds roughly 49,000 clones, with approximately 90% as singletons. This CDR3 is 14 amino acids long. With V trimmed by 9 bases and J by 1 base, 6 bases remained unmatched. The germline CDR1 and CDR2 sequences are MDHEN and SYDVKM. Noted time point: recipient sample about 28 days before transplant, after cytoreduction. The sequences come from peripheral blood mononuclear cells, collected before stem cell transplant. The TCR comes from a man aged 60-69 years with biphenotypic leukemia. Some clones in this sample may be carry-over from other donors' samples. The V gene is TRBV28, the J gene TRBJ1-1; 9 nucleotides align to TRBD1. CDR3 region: CASIDRGRNTEAFF. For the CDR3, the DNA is TGTGCCAGTATAGACAGGGGGAGGAACACTGAAGCTTTCTTT.